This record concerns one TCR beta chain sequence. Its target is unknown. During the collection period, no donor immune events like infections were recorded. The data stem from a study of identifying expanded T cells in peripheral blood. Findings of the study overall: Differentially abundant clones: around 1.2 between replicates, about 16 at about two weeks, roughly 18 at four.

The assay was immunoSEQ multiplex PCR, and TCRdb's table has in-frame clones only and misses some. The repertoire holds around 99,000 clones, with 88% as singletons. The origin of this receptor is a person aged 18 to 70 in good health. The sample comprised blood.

DNA of the CDR3: TGTGCCAGCAGTCCCTACGATGGGCAGGGAGAGACCCAGTACTTC. It is translated as CASSPYDGQGETQYF. The chain has TRBV6-5 and TRBJ2-5; D possibly corresponds to TRBD1 (5 bases). V lost 5 bases, J lost 4 bases, and 17 bases lay in between. Germline CDR1 and CDR2: MNHEY and SVGAGI. The CDR3 spans 15 residues.